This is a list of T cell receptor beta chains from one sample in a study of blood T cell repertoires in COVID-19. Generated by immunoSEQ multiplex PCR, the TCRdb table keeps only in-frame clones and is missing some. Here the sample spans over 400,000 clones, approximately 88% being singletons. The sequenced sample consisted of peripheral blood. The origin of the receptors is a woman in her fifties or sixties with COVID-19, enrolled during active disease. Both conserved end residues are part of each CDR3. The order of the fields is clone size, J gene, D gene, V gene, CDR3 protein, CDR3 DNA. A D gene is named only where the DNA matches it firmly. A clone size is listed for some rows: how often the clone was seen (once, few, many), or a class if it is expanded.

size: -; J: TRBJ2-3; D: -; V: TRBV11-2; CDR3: CASRPKRTAVSDTQYF; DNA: TGTGCCAGCAGGCCGAAACGGACTGCCGTGTCAGATACGCAGTATTTT
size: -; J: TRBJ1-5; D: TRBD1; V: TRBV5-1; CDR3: CASSLQGGGQPQHF; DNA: TGCGCCAGCAGCTTGCAGGGGGGCGGTCAGCCCCAGCATTTT
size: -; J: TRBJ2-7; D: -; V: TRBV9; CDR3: CASSVGGDFPYEQYF; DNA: TGTGCCAGCAGCGTAGGGGGGGATTTTCCCTACGAGCAGTACTTC
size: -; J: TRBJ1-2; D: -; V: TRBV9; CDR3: CASSVGGGAGYGYTF; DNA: TGTGCCAGCAGCGTAGGGGGAGGGGCAGGGTATGGCTACACCTTC
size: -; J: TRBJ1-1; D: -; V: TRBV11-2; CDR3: CASRTLVETEAFF; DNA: TGTGCCAGCAGGACTCTAGTGGAAACTGAAGCTTTCTTT
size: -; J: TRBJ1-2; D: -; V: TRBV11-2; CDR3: CASSPVLYGYTF; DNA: TGTGCCAGCAGCCCCGTATTATATGGCTACACCTTC
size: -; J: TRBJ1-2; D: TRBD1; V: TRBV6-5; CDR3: CASSYRGGDYGYTF; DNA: TGTGCCAGCAGTTACAGAGGGGGCGACTATGGCTACACCTTC
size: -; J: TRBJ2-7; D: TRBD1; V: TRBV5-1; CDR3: CASSLGGTGQDEQYF; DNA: TGCGCCAGCAGCTTGGGGGGGACAGGGCAGGACGAGCAGTACTTC
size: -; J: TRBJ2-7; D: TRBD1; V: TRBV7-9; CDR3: CASSSPGGQGAREQYF; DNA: TGTGCCAGCAGCTCCCCCGGAGGACAGGGGGCGCGAGAGCAGTACTTC
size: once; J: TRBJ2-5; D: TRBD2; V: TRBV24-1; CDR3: CATSDREEQETQYF; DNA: TGTGCCACCAGTGACCGGGAGGAACAAGAGACCCAGTACTTC
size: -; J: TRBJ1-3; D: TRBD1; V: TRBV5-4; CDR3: CASSRTGSGDTIYF; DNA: TGTGCCAGCAGCCGGACAGGGTCAGGAGACACCATATATTTT
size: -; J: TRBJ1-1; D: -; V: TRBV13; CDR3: CASSRTYQNTEAFF; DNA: TGTGCCAGCAGCCGGACTTACCAGAACACTGAAGCTTTCTTT
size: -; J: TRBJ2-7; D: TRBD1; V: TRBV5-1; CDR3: CASSPGQGGLDEQYF; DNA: TGCGCCAGCAGCCCCGGACAGGGGGGACTCGACGAGCAGTACTTC
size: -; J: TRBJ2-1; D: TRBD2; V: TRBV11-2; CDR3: CASSLRTSGGVRGEQFF; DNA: TGTGCCAGCAGCCTTCGGACTAGCGGGGGCGTCCGTGGTGAGCAGTTCTTC
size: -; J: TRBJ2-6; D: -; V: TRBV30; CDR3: CAWSVNSRRANVLTF; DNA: TGTGCCTGGAGTGTAAACAGCAGGAGGGCCAACGTCCTGACTTTC
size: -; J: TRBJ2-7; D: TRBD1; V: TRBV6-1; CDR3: CASSGNPPGQGKDEQYF; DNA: TGTGCCAGCAGTGGTAACCCTCCGGGACAGGGGAAAGACGAGCAGTACTTC
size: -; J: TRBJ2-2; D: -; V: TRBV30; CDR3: CAWSRFMDTGELFF; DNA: TGTGCCTGGAGCCGGTTTATGGACACCGGGGAGCTGTTTTTT
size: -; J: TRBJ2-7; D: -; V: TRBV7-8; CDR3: CASSLGFVGQGYEQYF; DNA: TGTGCCAGCAGCTTAGGGTTCGTTGGGCAGGGGTACGAGCAGTACTTC
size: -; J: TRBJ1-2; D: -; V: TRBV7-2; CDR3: CASSPGGRSGYTF; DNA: TGTGCCAGCAGCCCCGGCGGTCGGAGTGGCTACACCTTC
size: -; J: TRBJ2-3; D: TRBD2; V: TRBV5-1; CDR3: CASSSGTSGGQGDTQYF; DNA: TGCGCCAGCAGCTCTGGGACTAGCGGGGGCCAGGGAGATACGCAGTATTTT
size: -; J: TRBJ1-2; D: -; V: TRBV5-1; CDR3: CASSLDQGSRAFGYTF; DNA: TGCGCCAGCAGCTTGGATCAGGGGAGTAGGGCGTTTGGCTACACCTTC
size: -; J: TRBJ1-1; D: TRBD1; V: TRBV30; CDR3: CAWSTDRGDSEAFF; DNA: TGTGCCTGGAGTACCGACAGGGGCGACTCTGAAGCTTTCTTT
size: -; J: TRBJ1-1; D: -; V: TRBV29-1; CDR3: CSVGTGGNTEAFF; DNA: TGCAGCGTCGGCACGGGGGGGAACACTGAAGCTTTCTTT
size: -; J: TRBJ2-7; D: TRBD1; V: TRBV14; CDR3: CASKETGGYEQYF; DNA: TGTGCCAGCAAGGAGACAGGGGGCTACGAGCAGTACTTC
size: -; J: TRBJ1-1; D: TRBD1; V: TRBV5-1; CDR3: CASSLEGQGRGVSEAFF; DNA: TGCGCCAGCAGCTTGGAGGGACAGGGAAGGGGGGTCTCTGAAGCTTTCTTT
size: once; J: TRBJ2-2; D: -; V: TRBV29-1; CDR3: CSGREWDTGELFF; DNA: TGCAGCGGTCGGGAGTGGGACACCGGGGAGCTGTTTTTT
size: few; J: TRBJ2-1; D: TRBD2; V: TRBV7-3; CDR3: CASSSGLKNEQFF; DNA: TGTGCCAGCAGCTCGGGACTAAAAAATGAGCAGTTCTTC
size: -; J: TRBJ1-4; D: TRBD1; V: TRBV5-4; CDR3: CASSLRDRGEKLFF; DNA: TGTGCCAGCAGCTTGCGGGACAGGGGTGAAAAACTGTTTTTT
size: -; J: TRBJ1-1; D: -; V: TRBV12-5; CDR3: CASGNGRAFEAFF; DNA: TGTGCTAGTGGTAATGGGCGGGCCTTTGAAGCTTTCTTT
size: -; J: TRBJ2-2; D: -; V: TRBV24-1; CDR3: CATSDNNQDKNTGELFF; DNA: TGTGCCACCAGTGATAACAATCAGGACAAGAACACCGGGGAGCTGTTTTTT
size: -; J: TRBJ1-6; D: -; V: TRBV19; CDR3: CASLQRSSYNSPLHF; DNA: TGTGCCAGTCTACAGCGGAGCTCCTATAATTCACCCCTCCACTTT
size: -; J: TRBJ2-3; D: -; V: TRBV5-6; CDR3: CASSLGGRWGDTQYF; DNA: TGTGCCAGCAGCTTGGGGGGCAGATGGGGCGATACGCAGTATTTT
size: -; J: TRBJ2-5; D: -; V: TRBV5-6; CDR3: CASSLSSSQETQYF; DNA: TGTGCCAGCAGCTTGTCTTCCAGCCAAGAGACCCAGTACTTC
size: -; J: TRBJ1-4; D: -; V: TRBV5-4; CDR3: CASSATPQGSYEKLFF; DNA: TGTGCCAGCAGCGCAACACCACAGGGCTCCTATGAAAAACTGTTTTTT
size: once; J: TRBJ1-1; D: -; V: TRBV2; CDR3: CASSGRDNSNTEAFF; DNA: TGTGCCAGCAGTGGACGGGACAACAGCAACACTGAAGCTTTCTTT
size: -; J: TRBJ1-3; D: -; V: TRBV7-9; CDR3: CASSSTGATIYF; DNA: TGTGCCAGCAGCTCGACTGGGGCCACCATATATTTT
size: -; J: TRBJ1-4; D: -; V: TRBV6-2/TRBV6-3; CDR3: CASSSATNEKLFF; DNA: TGTGCCAGCAGTTCTGCAACTAATGAAAAACTGTTTTTT
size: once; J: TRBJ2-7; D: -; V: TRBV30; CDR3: CAWSVRVSYYEQYF; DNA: TGTGCCTGGAGTGTACGAGTGAGTTACTACGAGCAGTACTTC
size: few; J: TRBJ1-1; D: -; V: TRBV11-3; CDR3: CASSLGGGEAFF; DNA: TGTGCCAGCAGCTTAGGAGGAGGTGAAGCTTTCTTT
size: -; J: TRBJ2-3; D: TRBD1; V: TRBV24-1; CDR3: CATSDPGQGDTQYF; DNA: TGTGCCACCAGTGATCCCGGACAGGGAGATACGCAGTATTTT
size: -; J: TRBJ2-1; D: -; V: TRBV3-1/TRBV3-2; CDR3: CASRPGLLNNEQFF; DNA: TGTGCCAGCAGGCCGGGACTCTTAAACAATGAGCAGTTCTTC
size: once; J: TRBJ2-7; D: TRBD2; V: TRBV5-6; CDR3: CASSLYLAGFYEQYF; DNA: TGTGCCAGCAGCTTGTATCTAGCGGGATTCTACGAGCAGTACTTC
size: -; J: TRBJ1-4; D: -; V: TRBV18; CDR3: CASSPRGGEEKLFF; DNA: TGTGCCAGCTCACCACGCGGGGGTGAAGAAAAACTGTTTTTT
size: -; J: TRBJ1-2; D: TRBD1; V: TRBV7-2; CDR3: CASSHSDRRSYTF; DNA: TGTGCCAGCAGCCACTCGGACAGGCGAAGCTACACCTTC
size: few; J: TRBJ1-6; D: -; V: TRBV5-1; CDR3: CASSPTGGPPLHF; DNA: TGCGCCAGCAGCCCTACAGGAGGGCCACCCCTCCACTTT
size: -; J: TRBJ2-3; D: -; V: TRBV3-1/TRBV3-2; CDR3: CASSQELNTDTQYF; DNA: TGTGCCAGCAGCCAAGAACTAAATACAGATACGCAGTATTTT
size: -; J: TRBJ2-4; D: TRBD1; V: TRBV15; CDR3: CATSRAGTGDIQYF; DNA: TGTGCCACCAGCAGAGCCGGGACAGGGGACATTCAGTACTTC
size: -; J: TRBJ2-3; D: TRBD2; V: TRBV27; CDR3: CASSLGLAGGRSTDTQYF; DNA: TGTGCCAGCAGTTTGGGACTAGCGGGGGGGCGTAGCACAGATACGCAGTATTTT
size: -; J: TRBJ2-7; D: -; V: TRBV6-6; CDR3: CASSRGLQAIGTYEQYF; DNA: TGTGCCAGCAGTCGAGGTTTACAGGCCATCGGTACCTACGAGCAGTACTTC
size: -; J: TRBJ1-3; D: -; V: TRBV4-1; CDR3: CASSQEATRTDYGNTIYF; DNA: TGCGCCAGCAGCCAAGAAGCCACCCGGACAGACTATGGAAACACCATATATTTT
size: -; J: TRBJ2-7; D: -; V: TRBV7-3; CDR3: CASSLTRGYEQYF; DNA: TGTGCCAGCAGCTTAACCAGGGGCTACGAGCAGTACTTC
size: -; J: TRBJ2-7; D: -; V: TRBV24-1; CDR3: CATSDGNYEQYF; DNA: TGTGCCACCAGCGACGGGAACTACGAGCAGTACTTC
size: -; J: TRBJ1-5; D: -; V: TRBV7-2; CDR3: CASSSPLWESNQPQHF; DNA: TGTGCCAGCAGCTCCCCGTTGTGGGAGAGCAATCAGCCCCAGCATTTT